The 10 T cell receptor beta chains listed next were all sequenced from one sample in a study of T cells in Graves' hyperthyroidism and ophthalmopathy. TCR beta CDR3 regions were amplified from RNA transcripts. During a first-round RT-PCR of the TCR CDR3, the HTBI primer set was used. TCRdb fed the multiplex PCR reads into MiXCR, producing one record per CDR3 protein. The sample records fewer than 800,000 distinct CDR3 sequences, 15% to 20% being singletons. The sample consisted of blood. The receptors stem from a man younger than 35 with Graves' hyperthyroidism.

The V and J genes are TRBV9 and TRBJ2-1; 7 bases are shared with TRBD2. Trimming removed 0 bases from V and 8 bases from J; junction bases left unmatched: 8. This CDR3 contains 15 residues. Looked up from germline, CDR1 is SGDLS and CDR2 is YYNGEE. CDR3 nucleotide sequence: TGTGCCAGCAGCGTAGGGGGGGGTAGGAGGGATGAGCAGTTCTTC. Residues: CASSVGGGRRDEQFF.

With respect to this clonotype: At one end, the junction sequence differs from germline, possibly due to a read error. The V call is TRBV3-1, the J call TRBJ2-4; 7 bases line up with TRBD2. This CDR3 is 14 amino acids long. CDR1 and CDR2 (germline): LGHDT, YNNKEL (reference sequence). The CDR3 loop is CASIGGSDKNIQHF. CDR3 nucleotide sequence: TGTGCCAGCATCGGCGGGAGTGACAAAAACATTCAGCACTTC.

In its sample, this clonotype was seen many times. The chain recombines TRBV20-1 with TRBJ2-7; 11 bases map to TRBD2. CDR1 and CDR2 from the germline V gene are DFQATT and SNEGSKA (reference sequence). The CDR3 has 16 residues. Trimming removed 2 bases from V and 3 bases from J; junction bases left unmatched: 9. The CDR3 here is CSARPSGRNAVYEQYF. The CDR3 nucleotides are TGCAGTGCTAGACCTAGCGGGAGGAACGCAGTCTACGAGCAGTACTTC.

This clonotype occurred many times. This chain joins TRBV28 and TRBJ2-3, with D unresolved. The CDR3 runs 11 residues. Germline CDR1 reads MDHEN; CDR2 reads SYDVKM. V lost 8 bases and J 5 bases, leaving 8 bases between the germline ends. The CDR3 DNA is TGTGCCAGCGCCGCTCGAGATACGCAGTATTTT. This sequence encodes CASAARDTQYF.

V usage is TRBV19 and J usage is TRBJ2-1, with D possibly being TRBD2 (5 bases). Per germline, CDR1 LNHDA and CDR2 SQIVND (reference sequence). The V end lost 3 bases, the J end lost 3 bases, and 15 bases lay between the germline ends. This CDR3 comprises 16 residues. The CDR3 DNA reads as TGTGCCAGTAGTATGGCCACTAGTCTTATCTACAATGAGCAGTTCTTC. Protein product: CASSMATSLIYNEQFF.

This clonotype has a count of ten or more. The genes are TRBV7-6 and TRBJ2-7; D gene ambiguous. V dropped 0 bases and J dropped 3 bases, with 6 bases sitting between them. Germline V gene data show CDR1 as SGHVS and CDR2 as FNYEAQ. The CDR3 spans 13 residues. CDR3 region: CASSLAQRYEQYF. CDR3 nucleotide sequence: TGTGCCAGCAGCTTAGCTCAACGCTACGAGCAGTACTTC. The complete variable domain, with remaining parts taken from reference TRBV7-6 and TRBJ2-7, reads GAGVSQSPRYKVTKRGQDVALRCDPISGHVSLYWYRQALGQGPEFLTYFNYEAQQDKSGLPNDRFSAERPEGSISTLTIQRTEQRDSAMYRCASSLAQRYEQYFGPGTRLTVT.

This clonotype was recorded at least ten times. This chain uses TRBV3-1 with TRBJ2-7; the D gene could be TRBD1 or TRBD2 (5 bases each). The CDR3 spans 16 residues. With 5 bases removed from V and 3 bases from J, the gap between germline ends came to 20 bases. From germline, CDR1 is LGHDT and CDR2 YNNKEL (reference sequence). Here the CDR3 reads CASSGSWGRGHYEQYF. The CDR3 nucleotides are TGTGCCAGCAGCGGTTCCTGGGGCAGAGGGCACTACGAGCAGTACTTC.

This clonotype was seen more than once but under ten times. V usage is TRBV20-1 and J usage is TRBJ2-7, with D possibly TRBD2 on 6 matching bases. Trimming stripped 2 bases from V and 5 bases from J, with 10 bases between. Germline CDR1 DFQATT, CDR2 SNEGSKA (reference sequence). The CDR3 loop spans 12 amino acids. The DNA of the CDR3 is TGCAGTGCTAGACGGGGACTCCACGAGCAGTACTTC. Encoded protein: CSARRGLHEQYF.

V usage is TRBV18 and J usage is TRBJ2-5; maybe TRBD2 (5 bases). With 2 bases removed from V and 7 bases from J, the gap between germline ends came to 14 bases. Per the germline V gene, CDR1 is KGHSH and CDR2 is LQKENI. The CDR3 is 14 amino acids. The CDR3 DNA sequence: TGTGCCAGCTCACCAGGGAGCGGAAGAGGGACCCAGTACTTC. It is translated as CASSPGSGRGTQYF. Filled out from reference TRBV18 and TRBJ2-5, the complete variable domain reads NAGVMQNPRHLVRRRGQEARLRCSPMKGHSHVYWYRQLPEEGLKFMVYLQKENIIDESGMPKERFSAEFPKEGPSILRIQQVVRGDSAAYFCASSPGSGRGTQYFGPGTRLLVL.

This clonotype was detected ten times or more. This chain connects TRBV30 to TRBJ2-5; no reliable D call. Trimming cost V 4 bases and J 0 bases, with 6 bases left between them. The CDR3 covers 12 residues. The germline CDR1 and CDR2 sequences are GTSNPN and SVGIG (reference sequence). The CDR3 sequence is CAWNRYQETQYF. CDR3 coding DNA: TGTGCCTGGAATAGGTACCAAGAGACCCAGTACTTC.